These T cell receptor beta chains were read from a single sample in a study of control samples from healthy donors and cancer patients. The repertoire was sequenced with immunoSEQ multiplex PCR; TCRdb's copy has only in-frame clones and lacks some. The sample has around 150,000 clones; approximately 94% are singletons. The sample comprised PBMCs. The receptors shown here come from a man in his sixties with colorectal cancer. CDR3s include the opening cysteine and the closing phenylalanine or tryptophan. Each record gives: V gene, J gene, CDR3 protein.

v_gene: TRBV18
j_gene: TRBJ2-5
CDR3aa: CASSRDRVETQYF

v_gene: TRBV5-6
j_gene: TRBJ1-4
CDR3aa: CASRSNWGTNEKLFF

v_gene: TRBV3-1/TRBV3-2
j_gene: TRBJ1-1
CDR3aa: CASSSSGNTEAFF

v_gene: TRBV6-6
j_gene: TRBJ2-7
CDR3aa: CASRDASGRSYEQYF

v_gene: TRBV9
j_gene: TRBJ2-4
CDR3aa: CASRAAGTSKNIQYF

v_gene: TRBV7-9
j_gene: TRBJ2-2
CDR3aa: CASSLALGFTGELFF

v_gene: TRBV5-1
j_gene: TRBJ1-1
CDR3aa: CASSTRSSNTEAFF

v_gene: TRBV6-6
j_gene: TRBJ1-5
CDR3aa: CASSPQLRGGNRQPQHF

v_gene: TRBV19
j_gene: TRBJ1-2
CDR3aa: CASRQVYGYTF

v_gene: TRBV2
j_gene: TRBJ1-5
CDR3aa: CASRGRYQGSNQPQHF

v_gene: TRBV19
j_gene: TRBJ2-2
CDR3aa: CASSSGGWTGELFF

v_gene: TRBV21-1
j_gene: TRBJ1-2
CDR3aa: CASSKGAGTNYGYTF

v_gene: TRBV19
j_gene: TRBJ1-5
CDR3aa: CASRPTGGASDSNQPQHF

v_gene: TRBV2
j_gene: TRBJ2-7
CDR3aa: CASRLGPGQSYEQYF

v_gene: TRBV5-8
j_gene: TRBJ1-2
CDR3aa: CASSTLSRTVNYGYTF

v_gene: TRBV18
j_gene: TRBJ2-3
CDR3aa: CASSRLERGTQYF

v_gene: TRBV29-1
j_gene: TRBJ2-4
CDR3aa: CSVVPAKNIQYF

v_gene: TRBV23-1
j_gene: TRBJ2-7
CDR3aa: CASSPSPDEYF

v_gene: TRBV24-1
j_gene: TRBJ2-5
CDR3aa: CATSDRTGPRETQYF

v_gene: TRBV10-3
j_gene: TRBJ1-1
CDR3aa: CAIRQGGTEAFF

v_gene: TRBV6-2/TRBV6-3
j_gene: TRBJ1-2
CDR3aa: CASSYPPGTGPNYGYTF

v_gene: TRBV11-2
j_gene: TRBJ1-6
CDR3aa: CASSLGGGGRSPLHF

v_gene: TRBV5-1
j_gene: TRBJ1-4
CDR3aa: CASSLGTGAVDEKLFF

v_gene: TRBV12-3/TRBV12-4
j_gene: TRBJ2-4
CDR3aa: CASSLDRKNIQYF

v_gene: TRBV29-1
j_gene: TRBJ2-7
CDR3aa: CSVVPTGLYEQYF

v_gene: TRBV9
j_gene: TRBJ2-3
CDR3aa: CASSVVSTDTQYF

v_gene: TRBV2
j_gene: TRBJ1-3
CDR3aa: CASRDRVGGNTIYF

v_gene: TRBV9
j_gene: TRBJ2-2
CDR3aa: CASSVSGPGSAAGELFF

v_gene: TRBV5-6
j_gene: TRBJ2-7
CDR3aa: CASRWGRSYEQYF

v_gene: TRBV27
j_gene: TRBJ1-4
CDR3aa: CASSSDATNEKLFF

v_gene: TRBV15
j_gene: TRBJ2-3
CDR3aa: CATSRDATSRTDTQYF

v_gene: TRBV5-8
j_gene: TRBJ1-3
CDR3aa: CASSPRQDSSGNTIYF

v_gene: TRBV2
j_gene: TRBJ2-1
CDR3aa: CASGGLSYNEQFF

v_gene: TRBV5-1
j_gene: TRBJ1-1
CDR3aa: CASSLDGMSTEAFF

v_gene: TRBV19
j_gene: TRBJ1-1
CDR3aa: CASSIDPGQASTEAFF

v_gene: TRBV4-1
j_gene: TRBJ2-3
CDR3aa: CASSQEGLAGWSRDTQYF

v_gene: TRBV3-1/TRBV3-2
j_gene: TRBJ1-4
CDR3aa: CASSQTGMGEKLFF

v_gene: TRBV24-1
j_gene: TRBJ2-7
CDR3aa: CATSVTGMGDEQYF

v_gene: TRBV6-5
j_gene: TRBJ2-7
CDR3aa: CASSYSGGAGYEQYF

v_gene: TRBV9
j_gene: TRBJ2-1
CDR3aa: CASSVGSQGSYNEQFF

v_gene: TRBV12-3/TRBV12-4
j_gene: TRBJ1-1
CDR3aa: CASSWGATEAFF

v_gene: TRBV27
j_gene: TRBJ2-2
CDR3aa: CASSFGRGLTGELFF

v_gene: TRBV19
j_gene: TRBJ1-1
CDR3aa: CASNGIRGVNTEAFF

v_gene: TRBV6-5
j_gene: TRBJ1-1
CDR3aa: CASRDTGESTEAFF

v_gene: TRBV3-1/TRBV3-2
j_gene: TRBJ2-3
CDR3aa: CASSQALRGGAADTQYF

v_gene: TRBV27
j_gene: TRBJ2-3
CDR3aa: CASSLSIAGGADTQYF

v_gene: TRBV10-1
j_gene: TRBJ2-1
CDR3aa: CASSEEAGNNEQFF

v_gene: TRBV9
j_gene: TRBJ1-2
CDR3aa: CASSVATGGGYTF

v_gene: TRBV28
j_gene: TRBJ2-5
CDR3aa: CASSSPGQGSGETQYF

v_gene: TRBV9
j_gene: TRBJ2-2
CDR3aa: CASSTPRGGANTGELFF

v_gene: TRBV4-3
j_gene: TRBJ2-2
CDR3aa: CASSQASGGNTGELFF

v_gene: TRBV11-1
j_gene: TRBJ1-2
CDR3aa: CASSLGQNYGYTF

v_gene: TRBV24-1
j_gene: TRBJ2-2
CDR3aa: CATSDPTYTGELFF

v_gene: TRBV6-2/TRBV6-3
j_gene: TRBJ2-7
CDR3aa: CASSYPLRAMSPYEQYF

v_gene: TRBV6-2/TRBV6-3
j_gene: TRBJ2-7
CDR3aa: CASSYSTLRTGRYEQYF

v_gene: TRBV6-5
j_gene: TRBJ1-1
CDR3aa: CASSLDWNTEAFF